These 27 T cell receptor beta chains were all obtained from the same sample, sequenced in a study of spatial heterogeneity in lung cancer. Study-level results: Intratumoral expanded alpha and beta TCR counts were found to track tumor mutation counts.

Noted time point: sample taken at primary tumor resection. The antigens of these receptors remain unknown. MiXCR was run by TCRdb on the 5' RACE reads, yielding one entry per CDR3 protein. The repertoire holds about 16,000 distinct CDR3 sequences, with 5.8% as singletons. Sequences were derived from lung tumor tissue, sampled at surgery. All receptors derive from a female donor with early-stage non-small cell lung cancer.

This clonotype was counted ten times or more. The library was built for alpha chains, so this beta chain is an off-target read and its size means little. This chain connects TRBV10-3 to TRBJ2-3, with D possibly matching TRBD1 (6 bases). In germline, CDR1 is ENHRY, CDR2 SYGVKD. The CDR3 contains 18 residues. V lost 6 bases and J lost 4, with 26 bases in between. The DNA of the CDR3 is TGTGCCATCAGGGGGACAAGGGGCAGCAGCTCCGGGGCAGATACGCAGTATTTT. It is translated as CAIRGTRGSSSGADTQYF.

This clonotype was seen many times. The library was designed around alpha chains, so this beta chain is a stray read whose abundance carries little weight. The V gene is TRBV18, the J gene TRBJ2-2, with 8 bases that match TRBD1. The CDR3 covers 17 residues. The ends lost 5 bases at V and 1 base at J; junction bases unmatched: 9. CDR1 is KGHSH, CDR2 LQKENI, per germline. CDR3 residues: CASSSGAGQGNTGELFF. The CDR3 nucleotides read TGTGCCAGCTCATCCGGGGCCGGACAGGGGAACACCGGGGAGCTGTTTTTT.

This clonotype was counted at least ten times. The library was built for alpha chains, so this beta chain is an off-target read and its size means little. The V and J genes are TRBV6-1 and TRBJ1-5; 10 bases fit TRBD1. The CDR3 has 19 amino acids. J lost 3 bases, V lost 0 bases, and 11 bases had no gene match. CDR1 and CDR2 (germline): MNHNS, SASEGT. CDR3 residues: CASSEAHGTGAPTNQPQHF. The CDR3 nucleotides read TGTGCCAGCAGTGAAGCGCACGGGACAGGGGCCCCTACCAATCAGCCCCAGCATTTT.

This clonotype was picked up a small number of times. A library prepared for alpha chains yielded this beta chain as an off-target read; its size is of little meaning. The V call is TRBV7-9, the J call TRBJ1-1, with D uncertain. In germline, CDR1 is SEHNR, CDR2 FQNEAQ (reference sequence). V was clipped by 2 bases and J by 2 bases, with 18 bases between them. This CDR3 spans 17 amino acids. The CDR3 is CASSLLGWARANTEAFF. The CDR3 DNA is TGTGCCAGCAGCTTATTAGGGTGGGCGCGGGCCAACACTGAAGCTTTCTTT.

On this clonotype itself: The library was built for alpha chains, so this beta chain is an off-target read and its size means little. CDR3 in DNA: TGTGCCAGCTCACCATTTTCGCCGGGAGGTTACAATGAGCAGTTCTTC. Its protein is CASSPFSPGGYNEQFF. The chain joins TRBV18 to TRBJ2-1; 7 nucleotides line up with TRBD2. From germline, CDR1 is KGHSH and CDR2 LQKENI. The V gene end was trimmed by 2 bases and the J gene end by 4 bases; junction bases not matched to a gene: 8. The CDR3 is 16 residues long.

This clonotype was seen a few times. This beta chain slipped into a library made for alpha chains as a stray read, so its size is not meaningful. The chain recombines TRBV7-9 with TRBJ2-1, with 8 bases lining up with TRBD2. The CDR3 totals 15 residues. From germline, CDR1 is SEHNR and CDR2 FQNEAQ (reference sequence). V dropped 3 bases and J dropped 4; count of bases not matched to a gene: 5. The CDR3 loop reads CASSLSGSGYNEQFF. CDR3 in DNA: TGTGCCAGCAGCTTGAGCGGGAGTGGTTACAATGAGCAGTTCTTC.

This clonotype was detected many times. Being off target in a library aimed at alpha chains, this beta chain has a size of little meaning. V and J are TRBV27 and TRBJ2-2; 8 bases are a match to TRBD1. This CDR3 spans 14 amino acids. CDR1 and CDR2 from the germline V gene are MNHEY and SMNVEV (reference sequence). V shed 6 bases, J shed 7 bases, and the junction held 7 bases outside the gene matches. CDR3 in amino acids: CASRVRGQGGELFF. CDR3 DNA sequence: TGTGCCAGCAGAGTCAGGGGGCAGGGCGGGGAGCTGTTTTTT.

This clonotype has just a few counts. Being off target in a library aimed at alpha chains, this beta chain has a size of little meaning. This chain connects TRBV7-2 to TRBJ1-1; D unclear. Looked up from germline, CDR1 is SGHTA and CDR2 is FQGNSA. Trimming shortened V by 2 bases and J by 0 bases, and 10 bases separated the two germline ends. The CDR3 is 15 amino acids. Written as DNA, the CDR3 is TGTGCCAGCAGCTTACAGCTCGACTTGAACACTGAAGCTTTCTTT. Residues: CASSLQLDLNTEAFF.

Many counts were recorded for this clonotype. This beta chain turned up in a library designed for alpha chains; as an off-target read, its abundance says little. The rearrangement joins TRBV9 to TRBJ2-3; 7 bases line up with TRBD2. Germline assignment: CDR1 SGDLS and CDR2 YYNGEE. Unmatched junction bases numbered 10, after V lost 3 bases and J lost 0 bases. This CDR3 has 17 residues. The CDR3 protein is CASSGGLNSGSTDTQYF. The DNA of the CDR3 is TGTGCCAGCAGCGGCGGACTAAATAGCGGGAGCACAGATACGCAGTATTTT.

Comment on this clonotype: Since the library was made to target alpha chains, this beta chain is a stray read and its abundance is not meaningful. The chain combines TRBV20-1 with TRBJ1-5; 8 bases map to TRBD1. Germline V gene data show CDR1 as DFQATT and CDR2 as SNEGSKA (reference sequence). V was clipped by 1 base and J by 6 bases; unmatched bases: 8. This CDR3 is 15 amino acids long. This chain's CDR3 is CSARGTGLIGQPQHF. The CDR3 nucleotides are TGCAGTGCTAGAGGGACAGGGTTGATAGGTCAGCCCCAGCATTTT.

This clonotype was seen at least ten times. The library was prepared for alpha chains; this beta chain is a stray read, so its frequency means little. This rearrangement joins TRBV7-8 to TRBJ2-2, with 9 bases identical to TRBD2. The germline V gene encodes CDR1 SGHVS and CDR2 FQNEAQ. This CDR3 comprises 16 residues. With V trimmed by 6 bases and J by 4 bases, 9 bases remained unmatched. The CDR3 here is CASSSIAGAGTGELFF. In DNA form, the CDR3 reads TGTGCCAGCAGTTCAATAGCGGGAGCGGGCACCGGGGAGCTGTTTTTT.

The sample holds many counts of this clonotype. This beta chain slipped into a library made for alpha chains as a stray read, so its size is not meaningful. This chain uses TRBV5-1 with TRBJ1-6; D remains ambiguous. V was pared by 1 base and J by 10 bases, with 9 bases between. This CDR3 has 13 amino acids. Per germline, CDR1 SGHRS and CDR2 YFSETQ. DNA for the CDR3: TGCGCCAGCAGCTTGTCGGAGGAGTCACCCCTCCACTTT. Residues: CASSLSEESPLHF.

There are many counts of this clonotype. As an off-target read in a library built for alpha chains, this beta chain has a frequency of little significance. The chain is built from TRBV5-1 and TRBJ2-1; 15 bases are shared with TRBD2. Germline CDR1 and CDR2: SGHRS and YFSETQ. With V trimmed by 4 bases and J by 7 bases, 6 bases remained unmatched. The CDR3 has 16 amino acids. This CDR3 reads CASSGSGTSGRNEQFF. The CDR3 coding sequence is TGCGCCAGCAGCGGGTCCGGGACTAGCGGGAGGAATGAGCAGTTCTTC. Full variable domain (remainder filled in from reference TRBV5-1 and TRBJ2-1): KAGVTQTPRYLIKTRGQQVTLSCSPISGHRSVSWYQQTPGQGLQFLFEYFSETQRNKGNFPGRFSGRQFSNSRSEMNVSTLELGDSALYLCASSGSGTSGRNEQFFGPGTRLTVL.

This clonotype has at least ten counts. A library made for alpha chains picked up this beta chain off target, so its size means little. The rearrangement uses TRBV6-5 and TRBJ2-7; TRBD1 matches at 9 bases. V gave up 6 bases and J gave up 4 bases; unmatched junction bases: 7. The CDR3 length is 14 residues. CDR1 is MNHEY, CDR2 SVGAGI, per germline. This chain's CDR3 is CASSPGQGKYEQYF. DNA for the CDR3: TGTGCCAGCAGCCCCGGACAGGGGAAGTACGAGCAGTACTTC.

This clonotype was detected many times. This beta chain is an unintended read in a library built for alpha chains; its size means little. This CDR3 reads CAISGTGQMGGYTF. In DNA form, the CDR3 reads TGTGCCATCAGTGGCACCGGACAGATGGGTGGCTACACCTTC. The gene calls are TRBV10-3 and TRBJ1-2; D perhaps matches TRBD1 (6 bases). The CDR3 totals 14 residues. Germline CDR1 is ENHRY and CDR2 is SYGVKD. Trimming pared 4 bases from V and 7 bases from J, leaving 16 bases between.

Ten or more counts support this clonotype. This beta chain turned up in a library designed for alpha chains; as an off-target read, its abundance says little. The J gene is TRBJ2-4, the V gene TRBV5-8; D remains unclear. The germline CDR1 and CDR2 sequences are SGHTS and YDEGEE. Deletions cut 1 base from V and 0 bases from J, with 5 bases between. The CDR3 has 14 residues. In nucleotides, the CDR3 is TGTGCCAGCAGCTTGACCGTAGCCAAAAACATTCAGTACTTC. It translates to CASSLTVAKNIQYF.

By proportion, this clonotype is medium-sized. The size of this beta chain means little, since it is a stray read in a library made for alpha chains. The chain joins TRBV5-1 to TRBJ2-1; D is unclear. The CDR3 extends over 15 amino acids. Germline assignment: CDR1 SGHRS and CDR2 YFSETQ. Trimming stripped 4 bases from V and 0 bases from J, with 11 bases between. The CDR3 here is CASSLDWSSYNEQFF. The CDR3 nucleotides are TGCGCCAGCAGCCTCGACTGGTCCTCCTACAATGAGCAGTTCTTC.

This clonotype occurred many times. Within a library made for alpha chains, this beta chain is off target, and its count is uninformative. V usage is TRBV7-2 and J usage is TRBJ2-5; TRBD1 aligns across 11 bases. Trimming cost V 5 bases and J 1 base; bases outside gene matches: 3. The V gene's germline CDR1 is SGHTA and CDR2 FQGNSA. The CDR3 has 15 residues. In nucleotides, the CDR3 is TGTGCCAGCAGCGCCGGACAGGGGGCCCAAGAGACCCAGTACTTC. Encoded protein: CASSAGQGAQETQYF.

At least ten counts were recorded for this clonotype. The library was prepared for alpha chains; this beta chain is a stray read, so its frequency means little. The chain joins TRBV20-1 to TRBJ2-2; tentative D call: TRBD2 (6 bases). Germline V gene sequence: CDR1 DFQATT, CDR2 SNEGSKA (reference sequence). The V and J ends lost 5 bases and 4 bases respectively, with 14 bases between them. The CDR3 length is 14 residues. The CDR3 DNA is TGCAGTGCTGAGGACTATCAATTCACCGGGGAGCTGTTTTTT. Its translation is CSAEDYQFTGELFF.

The table lists this clonotype with many counts. Found in a library prepared for alpha chains, this beta chain is an off-target read, and its abundance has little meaning. This chain connects TRBV5-1 to TRBJ2-2; D not resolved. The CDR3 is 12 residues long. CDR1 and CDR2 (germline): SGHRS, YFSETQ. V was clipped by 3 bases and J by 1 base, with 1 base between them. The CDR3 sequence: CASSWNTGELFF. The CDR3 nucleotides are TGCGCCAGCAGCTGGAACACCGGGGAGCTGTTTTTT.

In the case of this clonotype: This beta chain came through as a stray read in a library set up for alpha chains, and its size says little. The V and J genes are TRBV20-1 and TRBJ1-2, with TRBD1 identical over 8 bases. The CDR3 sequence is 13 residues long. Trimming at V came to 6 bases and at J to 1 base, leaving 4 bases not matched to a gene. Germline CDR1 reads DFQATT; CDR2 reads SNEGSKA (reference sequence). The CDR3 bases are TGCAGTGCCGTGGACAGGGTTAACTATGGCTACACCTTC. It encodes CSAVDRVNYGYTF.

In this sample, this clonotype turned up many times. A library prepared for alpha chains yielded this beta chain as an off-target read; its size is of little meaning. The chain has TRBV29-1 and TRBJ2-3; TRBD2 agrees at 9 bases. The CDR3 loop spans 14 amino acids. The junction had 5 bases not matched to a gene; V was cut back by 6 bases and J by 1 base. Germline V gene lookup returns CDR1 SQVTM and CDR2 ANQGSEA. The CDR3 bases are TGCAGCGTAAGGCTAGCGGGACGCACAGATACGCAGTATTTT. Its translation is CSVRLAGRTDTQYF.

This clonotype rates as medium-sized (0.01 to 0.1%). Within a library made for alpha chains, this beta chain is off target, and its count is uninformative. The J gene is TRBJ2-5, the V gene TRBV5-4; D might be TRBD1 (6 bases). V gave up 1 base and J gave up 2 bases, with 9 bases separating them. Germline-derived CDR1 and CDR2 are SGHNT and YYREEE (reference sequence). The CDR3 covers 14 residues. The CDR3 region is CASSLSTGQETQYF. The DNA for the CDR3 is TGTGCCAGCAGCTTGAGCACAGGGCAAGAGACCCAGTACTTC.

In the case of this clonotype: Because this beta chain is a stray read in a library intended to capture alpha chains, its abundance should not be given much weight. The chain recombines TRBV7-9 with TRBJ2-3, with D unresolved. CDR1 is SEHNR, CDR2 FQNEAQ, per germline (reference sequence). The CDR3 has 15 residues. V lost 1 base, J lost 0 bases, and 8 bases lay in between. The CDR3 DNA is TGTGCCAGCAGCTTAGGCAGGTCTAGCACAGATACGCAGTATTTT. Its translation: CASSLGRSSTDTQYF.

This clonotype was found many times. This beta chain appears as a stray read in a library generated for alpha chains; its size is not informative. V usage is TRBV28 and J usage is TRBJ2-6; 13 bases fit TRBD2. The V and J ends lost 8 bases and 2 bases, in that order; junction bases with no gene match: 3. This CDR3 spans 16 amino acids. CDR1 and CDR2 from the germline V gene are MDHEN and SYDVKM. CDR3 amino acids: CASLGLAGAGANVLTF. As DNA, the CDR3 is TGTGCCAGCTTAGGACTAGCGGGAGCTGGGGCCAACGTCCTGACTTTC. The variable domain in full, with the rest retrieved from reference TRBV28 and TRBJ2-6, is DVKVTQSSRYLVKRTGEKVFLECVQDMDHENMFWYRQDPGLGLRLIYFSYDVKMKEKGDIPEGYSVSREKKERFSLILESASTNQTSMYLCASLGLAGAGANVLTFGAGSRLTVL.

In its sample, this clonotype was seen a few times. As an off-target read in a library built for alpha chains, this beta chain has a frequency of little significance. The rearrangement joins TRBV20-1 to TRBJ2-1, with 11 bases fitting TRBD2. CDR1 is DFQATT and CDR2 is SNEGSKA in the germline V gene (reference sequence). The V segment lost 3 bases and the J segment 1 base; nucleotides outside the gene matches: 5. The length of the CDR3 is 16 residues. The CDR3 sequence is CSARIAGGPSYNEQFF. In nucleotides, the CDR3 is TGCAGTGCTAGGATAGCGGGAGGGCCTTCCTACAATGAGCAGTTCTTC.

The sample holds many counts of this clonotype. The library was prepared for alpha chains; this beta chain is a stray read, so its frequency means little. The rearrangement uses TRBV7-9 and TRBJ2-2; D unclear. Germline values: CDR1 SEHNR, CDR2 FQNEAQ (reference sequence). Trimming took off 3 bases at V and 1 base at J, with 6 bases between the two ends. The CDR3 is 14 amino acids. CDR3 nucleotide sequence: TGTGCCAGCAGCTTGAAACAGAACACCGGGGAGCTGTTTTTT. Translation gives CASSLKQNTGELFF.